These 29 T cell receptor beta chains originate from one sample sequenced in a study of Graves' ophthalmopathy and Graves' hyperthyroidism. Amplifying from RNA transcripts, the study obtained TCR beta CDR3 regions. First-round RT-PCR with HTBI primers preceded a second-round multiplex PCR. MiXCR, applied by TCRdb to the multiplex PCR reads, yields one record per CDR3 protein. Altogether about 740,000 distinct CDR3 sequences are present, roughly two fifths being singletons, with the ten largest covering 35% to 55%. Sequenced input: peripheral blood. The receptors derive from an adult man with Graves' ophthalmopathy.

About this clonotype itself: A much larger clone lies a single base off, so this may be a read error. The chain has TRBV7-2 and TRBJ1-5; no definite D call. Germline V CDR1 and CDR2: SGHTA, FQGNSA. Trimming removed 8 bases from V and 9 bases from J, with 14 bases in between. The CDR3 runs 12 residues. The CDR3 sequence is CASGLALGPQHF. DNA for the CDR3: TGTGCCAGCGGCCTGGCACTCGGGCCCCAGCATTTT.

This clonotype was recorded at least ten times. J is TRBJ1-1 and V is TRBV10-3; D remains ambiguous. Trimming left V 0 bases short and J 9 bases short, with 17 bases between. This CDR3 has 15 residues. Per the germline V gene, CDR1 is ENHRY and CDR2 is SYGVKD. CDR3 sequence: CAISESGVGAGKAFF. Written as DNA, the CDR3 is TGTGCCATCAGTGAGTCCGGGGTAGGAGCTGGAAAAGCTTTCTTT.

As to this clonotype: The junction departs from germline at one end; a sequencing error may be responsible. This chain connects TRBV10-3 to TRBJ1-1; 9 bases align to TRBD1. Per the germline V gene, CDR1 is ENHRY and CDR2 is SYGVKD. CDR3 size: 17 residues. Here the CDR3 reads CASSTGQGVISVTEAFF. CDR3 in DNA: TGTGCCAGCAGTACGGGACAGGGCGTAATTTCGGTGACTGAAGCTTTCTTT.

This chain connects TRBV6-6 to TRBJ2-6, with 7 bases identical to TRBD1. Trimming removed 6 bases from V and 0 bases from J; junction bases left unmatched: 5. Germline V gene sequence: CDR1 MNHNY, CDR2 SVGAGI (reference sequence). There are 16 residues in the CDR3. This chain's CDR3 is CASRDRQGSGANVLTF. The CDR3 region has the DNA TGTGCCAGCAGAGATCGACAGGGCTCTGGGGCCAACGTCCTGACTTTC.

The genes are TRBV10-3 and TRBJ2-7, with 8 positions matching TRBD2. The germline V gene has CDR1 ENHRY and CDR2 SYGVKD. CDR3 size: 14 residues. Unmatched junction bases numbered 13, after V lost 10 bases and J lost 5 bases. CDR3: CASSGNLAGNEQYF. CDR3 nucleotides: TGTGCCAGCAGCGGAAATCTAGCGGGTAACGAGCAGTACTTC.

For this clonotype: With a much larger clone just one base away, this may be a read error. In DNA form, the CDR3 reads TGTGCCACCAGCAGAGGTCGGGAACCTATGAACACTGAAGTTTTCTTT. Amino acid sequence: CATSRGREPMNTEVFF. The chain links TRBV15 to TRBJ1-1; D is unclear. The CDR3 is 16 residues long. The germline CDR1 and CDR2 sequences are LNHNV and YYDKDF (reference sequence).

At least ten counts were recorded for this clonotype. V usage is TRBV10-3 and J usage is TRBJ1-5; 10 nucleotides agree with TRBD1. The CDR3 runs 15 residues. V was pared by 0 bases and J by 7 bases, with 3 bases of the junction left unmatched. The germline gives CDR1 ENHRY, CDR2 SYGVKD. In nucleotides, the CDR3 is TGTGCCATCAGTGAGTCGGACAGGGGGAAGCAGCCCCAGCATTTT. This sequence encodes CAISESDRGKQPQHF.

In this sample, this clonotype turned up many times. The V call is TRBV7-2, the J call TRBJ1-6; D not resolved. Germline V CDR1 and CDR2: SGHTA, FQGNSA. CDR3 length: 13 amino acids. Trimming stripped 5 bases from V and 10 bases from J, with 12 bases between. CDR3 nucleotides: TGTGCCAGCAGCACGAGCCGTGGATCACCCCTCCACTTT. It translates to CASSTSRGSPLHF.

The V call is TRBV29-1, the J call TRBJ2-5, with TRBD2 matching over 10 bases. With the DNA end fitting TRBJ2-1 better, the J assignment may be wrong. This CDR3 contains 15 residues. CDR1 SQVTM and CDR2 ANQGSEA come from the germline V gene. The CDR3 loop is CSVDRASGRYNEQFF. CDR3 nucleotides: TGCAGCGTTGACCGCGCTAGCGGGAGATACAATGAGCAGTTCTTC.

In this sample, this clonotype turned up a few times. A much bigger clone sits one base away, suggesting this may be a read error. The chain employs TRBV10-3 and TRBJ2-6; D ambiguous. The CDR3 is made up of 15 amino acids. Per germline, CDR1 ENHRY and CDR2 SYGVKD. The CDR3: CASSYSTSGANVLTF. The DNA of the CDR3 is TGTGCCAGCAGTTACTCGACCTCTGGGGCCAACGTCCTGACTTTC.

This clonotype was recorded a few times. The J gene is TRBJ2-7, the V gene TRBV11-1; D remains ambiguous. The CDR3 runs to 13 residues. Germline CDR1 and CDR2: SGHAT and FQDESV (reference sequence). V gave up 1 base and J gave up 3 bases, with 7 bases separating them. The CDR3: CASSLEGVYEQYF. CDR3 DNA: TGTGCCAGCAGCTTAGAAGGTGTCTACGAGCAGTACTTC.

This clonotype has a handful of counts. V is TRBV3-1 and J is TRBJ2-7; D tentatively fits TRBD1 or TRBD2 (5 bases each). Per the germline V gene, CDR1 is LGHDT and CDR2 is YNNKEL (reference sequence). Between the trimmed V and J ends, which lost 1 base and 2 bases, there was a span of 9 bases. The CDR3 covers 14 residues. The CDR3 sequence is CASSQVGETYEQYF. The CDR3 DNA is TGTGCCAGCAGCCAAGTGGGGGAAACCTACGAGCAGTACTTC.

The chain is built from TRBV20-1 and TRBJ1-2; 10 bases map to TRBD1. Germline CDR1 reads DFQATT; CDR2 reads SNEGSKA (reference sequence). This CDR3 spans 12 amino acids. Trimming cost V 1 base and J 7 bases; bases outside gene matches: 0. The CDR3 bases are TGCAGTGCTAGAGGGACAGGGGGTGGCTACACCTTC. Translation: CSARGTGGGYTF.

This clonotype was seen many times. CDR3 DNA: TGTGCCATCAGTGAGTCGAAGGGGACCGGGGAGCTGTTTTTT. Translation gives CAISESKGTGELFF. The V call is TRBV10-3, the J call TRBJ2-2, with D maybe TRBD1 (5 bases). V gave up 0 bases and J gave up 5 bases, with 7 bases separating them. The CDR3 is made up of 14 amino acids. Germline-derived CDR1 and CDR2 are ENHRY and SYGVKD.

The gene calls are TRBV29-1 and TRBJ1-2; maybe TRBD1 (6 bases). Germline V CDR1 and CDR2: SQVTM, ANQGSEA. This CDR3 has 13 residues. V shed 3 bases and J shed 8 bases, with 16 bases lying between them. This CDR3 is CSVDRQGSSGYTF. CDR3 in DNA: TGCAGCGTTGATAGGCAGGGGAGTAGCGGCTACACCTTC.

CDR3 region: CASSTPSPTGTGELFF. The CDR3 bases are TGTGCCAGCAGTACCCCCAGCCCGACCGGCACCGGGGAGCTGTTTTTT. The gene calls are TRBV25-1 and TRBJ2-2, with no clear D. CDR3 length: 16 residues. Germline CDR1 is MGHDK and CDR2 is SYGVNS. V lost 5 bases and J lost 4, with 17 bases in between.

V usage is TRBV10-3 and J usage is TRBJ1-2, with a tentative D call TRBD1 (5 bases). The CDR3 sequence is 12 residues long. V was trimmed by 8 bases and J by 4 bases, leaving 11 bases between them. The germline CDR1 and CDR2 sequences are ENHRY and SYGVKD. The CDR3 nucleotides read TGTGCCATCCAGGGTATGGGCTATGGCTACACCTTC. Its protein product is CAIQGMGYGYTF.

As concerns this clonotype: The junction and the germline gene differ at one end; a read error may be behind it. The CDR3 DNA reads TGTGCCTGGAGTGTAGGGGGACAGCTGTATAGCAATCAGCCCCAGCATTTT. Encoded protein: CAWSVGGQLYSNQPQHF. The V and J genes are TRBV29-1 and TRBJ1-5, with 7 bases fitting TRBD1. Germline assignment: CDR1 SQVTM and CDR2 ANQGSEA. The CDR3 contains 17 residues.

The chain combines TRBV9 with TRBJ2-5; tentatively, D is TRBD1 or TRBD2 (5 bases each). Per germline, CDR1 SGDLS and CDR2 YYNGEE. V was cut by 0 bases and J by 1 base, with 10 bases left in between. The CDR3 loop spans 15 amino acids. CDR3 amino acids: CASSVVSGTQETQYF. The CDR3 coding sequence is TGTGCCAGCAGCGTAGTCTCCGGGACCCAAGAGACCCAGTACTTC.

This clonotype has a single count. CDR3 protein: CASSLGAPTDTEAFF. The CDR3 DNA reads TGTGCCAGCAGTTTGGGGGCACCCACTGACACTGAAGCTTTCTTT. This sequence joins TRBV27 and TRBJ1-1; tentatively, D is TRBD1 (6 bases). Germline V gene lookup returns CDR1 MNHEY and CDR2 SMNVEV (reference sequence). This CDR3 is 15 amino acids long. The germline V and J ends were trimmed by 3 bases and 3 bases, with 14 bases remaining between them.

This chain links TRBV29-1 with TRBJ1-1; possibly TRBD1 for D (5 bases). This CDR3 is 15 amino acids long. Germline values: CDR1 SQVTM, CDR2 ANQGSEA. V lost 6 bases and J lost 0, with 17 bases in between. The CDR3 spells CSVGHINQMNTEAFF. The CDR3, as DNA: TGCAGCGTCGGACACATCAATCAGATGAACACTGAAGCTTTCTTT.

This sequence joins TRBV29-1 and TRBJ1-1, with no clear D. This CDR3 spans 13 amino acids. Germline V CDR1 and CDR2: SQVTM, ANQGSEA. V shed 7 bases and J shed 7 bases, with 19 bases lying between them. CDR3 protein: CSGRTASYNEAFF. Written as DNA, the CDR3 is TGCAGCGGGCGGACCGCGTCCTACAATGAAGCTTTCTTT.

As regards this clonotype: This is likely a read error, given that the CDR3 carries no conserved phenylalanine or tryptophan at its end. This chain connects TRBV20-1 to TRBJ2-5; no clear D gene. Trimming left V 3 bases short and J 2 bases short, with 10 bases between. From germline, CDR1 is DFQATT and CDR2 SNEGSKA (reference sequence). The CDR3 extends over 13 amino acids. Written as DNA, the CDR3 is TGCAGTGCTAGCTTAGGGCCACAAGAGACCCAGTACTGC. Translated, it gives CSASLGPQETQYC.

With regard to this clonotype: With a much larger clone just one base away, this may be a read error. The gene calls are TRBV10-3 and TRBJ2-2, with 7 bases identical to TRBD1. V shed 5 bases and J 7 bases; nucleotides not matched to a gene: 13. The CDR3 totals 16 residues. Germline CDR1 reads ENHRY; CDR2 reads SYGVKD. In nucleotides, the CDR3 is TGTGCCATCAGTCTTGGATCCGGGACAGTGAACGGGGAGCTGTTTTTT. This encodes CAISLGSGTVNGELFF.

The chain recombines TRBV20-1 with TRBJ1-4; TRBD1 is a possible D gene (6 bases). Germline V gene sequence: CDR1 DFQATT, CDR2 SNEGSKA (reference sequence). V lost 3 bases and J 8 bases, leaving 13 bases between the germline ends. The CDR3 covers 13 residues. CDR3 nucleotide sequence: TGCAGTGCTAGCAGGGGATCAGGGGAAAAACTGTTTTTT. Translation gives CSASRGSGEKLFF.

This clonotype was observed at least ten times. This sequence joins TRBV19 and TRBJ1-5; no clear D. Trimming stripped 4 bases from V and 2 bases from J, with 12 bases between. Germline CDR1 LNHDA, CDR2 SQIVND (reference sequence). The CDR3 totals 15 residues. The CDR3 sequence: CASSTPGRGNQPQHF. The CDR3 region has the DNA TGTGCCAGTAGTACCCCAGGACGGGGCAATCAGCCCCAGCATTTT.

A few counts support this clonotype. A junction end diverges from the germline sequence, so it may reflect a read error. The chain uses TRBV15 and TRBJ2-7; 10 positions match TRBD1. This CDR3 contains 17 residues. Germline V gene lookup returns CDR1 LNHNV and CDR2 YYDKDF (reference sequence). CDR3 protein: CATRRDPGQGSSYEQYF. CDR3 coding DNA: TGTGCCACCAGGAGAGACCCGGGACAGGGGAGCTCCTACGAGCAGTACTTC.

The rearrangement uses TRBV5-4 and TRBJ2-3; D remains unclear. V was pared by 0 bases and J by 2 bases, with 7 bases between. This CDR3 is 14 amino acids long. The germline V gene encodes CDR1 SGHNT and CDR2 YYREEE (reference sequence). CDR3 sequence reads: CASSLGVDTDTQYF. The CDR3 bases are TGTGCCAGCAGCTTGGGTGTGGACACAGATACGCAGTATTTT.

This clonotype was picked up a small number of times. The chain recombines TRBV6-5 with TRBJ1-2; a weak D match, TRBD1 (5 bases). Trimming cost V 2 bases and J 7 bases, with 11 bases left between them. CDR3 length: 13 amino acids. Looked up from germline, CDR1 is MNHEY and CDR2 is SVGAGI. CDR3: CASSYRGAAGYTF. Written as DNA, the CDR3 is TGTGCCAGCAGTTACCGCGGGGCCGCTGGCTACACCTTC.